This T cell receptor (beta chain) was captured in a study of T cell responses to AZD1222 COVID-19 vaccine. Between the trimmed V and J ends, which lost 5 bases and 4 bases, there was a span of 15 bases. Germline CDR1 is LNHDA and CDR2 is SQIVND (reference sequence). The CDR3 spans 15 residues. Concerning this clone: Antigen: not known.

Study conclusions and caveats: In a largely white British group with more females than males, clonal diversity was possibly underestimated. Repertoires were obtained only post-peak T cell response.

The table came from immunoSEQ multiplex PCR; TCRdb's copy has only in-frame clones and leaves some out. The table has over 150,000 clones, 90% to 95% seen once. Second-dose intervals of approximately 4 or approximately 12 weeks were pooled. Material: peripheral blood, obtained 28 days after the second AZD1222 dose. The rearrangement joins TRBV19 to TRBJ1-5; no clear D. This TCR derives from an adult who received the AZD1222 COVID-19 vaccine. In nucleotides, the CDR3 is TGTGCCAGTAGTCCTCCCGGTGGGCGGAATCAGCCCCAGCATTTT. As protein: CASSPPGGRNQPQHF. Full variable domain (outside the CDR3, taken from reference TRBV19 and TRBJ1-5): DGGITQSPKYLFRKEGQNVTLSCEQNLNHDAMYWYRQDPGQGLRLIYYSQIVNDFQKGDIAEGYSVSREKKESFPLTVTSAQKNPTAFYLCASSPPGGRNQPQHFGDGTRLSIL.